Presented here are 21 T cell receptor beta chains from one specimen sequenced in a study of cytomegalovirus exposure and HLA in healthy donors. PCR was performed using 60 Vbeta and 13 Jbeta primers. The assay was immunoSEQ multiplex PCR, and TCRdb's table has in-frame clones only and misses some. Found here are 150,000 to 200,000 clones, around 76% of them singletons; the top ten hold just over 2%. The material sequenced was PBMCs. These receptors originate from a woman aged 25 to 39 in good health and CMV-seropositive.

The rearrangement uses TRBV7-2 and TRBJ1-2; 9 bases are shared with TRBD1. The CDR3 extends over 13 amino acids. Germline trimming cut 5 bases from V and 10 bases from J; bases unmatched to any gene: 8. Germline V gene data show CDR1 as SGHTA and CDR2 as FQGNSA. The CDR3 region has the DNA TGTGCCAGCAGCCTACCGGGACAGGGTGACTACACCTTC. As protein: CASSLPGQGDYTF. Supplemented by reference TRBV7-2 and TRBJ1-2, the full variable domain reads GAGVSQSPSNKVTEKGKDVELRCDPISGHTALYWYRQSLGQGLEFLIYFQGNSAPDKSGLPSDRFSAERTGGSVSTLTIQRTQQEDSAVYLCASSLPGQGDYTFGSGTRLTVV.

This rearrangement joins TRBV5-1 to TRBJ1-2, with D possibly TRBD1 on 6 matching bases. The V and J ends lost 0 bases and 7 bases respectively, with 13 bases between them. Per the germline V gene, CDR1 is SGHRS and CDR2 is YFSETQ. This CDR3 is 14 amino acids long. For the CDR3, the DNA is TGCGCCAGCAGCTTGGAGGGACACCTGCCTGGCTACACCTTC. Protein sequence: CASSLEGHLPGYTF.

The V gene is TRBV10-2, the J gene TRBJ2-1; D uncertain. Trimming took off 2 bases at V and 9 bases at J, with 5 bases between the two ends. Germline V gene sequence: CDR1 WSHSY, CDR2 SAAADI. This CDR3 has 11 residues. The CDR3 reads CASSEGPEQFF. The CDR3 DNA reads TGCGCCAGCAGTGAGGGGCCTGAGCAGTTCTTC.

CDR3 sequence reads: CASSPWTGESTGELFF. The CDR3 DNA reads as TGTGCCAGCTCACCTTGGACAGGGGAAAGCACCGGGGAGCTGTTTTTT. The chain links TRBV18 to TRBJ2-2; TRBD1 aligns across 9 bases. The CDR3 contains 16 residues. Germline V lookup: CDR1 KGHSH, CDR2 LQKENI. Losses at the gene ends were 3 bases for V and 4 bases for J; bases not matched to a gene: 6.

CDR3 DNA sequence: TGTGCCAGCAGCCACGGGACAGGGAAATACGAGCAGTACTTC. As protein: CASSHGTGKYEQYF. This chain connects TRBV7-9 to TRBJ2-7, with 9 bases that match TRBD1. The CDR3 runs 14 residues. V was clipped by 5 bases and J by 4 bases; unmatched bases: 6. Germline V gene data show CDR1 as SEHNR and CDR2 as FQNEAQ (reference sequence).

This sequence joins TRBV28 and TRBJ1-5; TRBD1 is a possible D gene (6 bases). Germline lookup yields CDR1 MDHEN and CDR2 SYDVKM. The length of the CDR3 is 15 residues. Trimming removed 5 bases at V and 7 bases at J, with 18 bases between. The CDR3 coding sequence is TGTGCCAGCAGTCCGCGACCGGGACAAAAACAGCCCCAGCATTTT. Its translation: CASSPRPGQKQPQHF.

The J gene is TRBJ1-2, the V gene TRBV9, with D possibly being TRBD1 (6 bases). The CDR3 has 14 residues. Per the germline V gene, CDR1 is SGDLS and CDR2 is YYNGEE. With 2 bases removed from V and 4 bases from J, the gap between germline ends came to 12 bases. CDR3 DNA: TGTGCCAGCAGCGTCCCCGGGACACTCTATGGCTACACCTTC. This codes for CASSVPGTLYGYTF.

For this clone: Other DNA sequences from this sample encode an identical CDR3 as well. The rearrangement joins TRBV29-1 to TRBJ2-7, with 9 positions matching TRBD1. V shed 6 bases, J shed 5 bases, and the junction held 5 bases outside the gene matches. Germline CDR1 and CDR2: SQVTM and ANQGSEA. There are 12 residues in the CDR3. The CDR3 DNA reads TGCAGCGTAGGGACAGGGAATCACGAGCAGTACTTC. Translation gives CSVGTGNHEQYF.

This chain links TRBV27 with TRBJ2-1; a weak D match, TRBD1 (6 bases). Germline V lookup: CDR1 MNHEY, CDR2 SMNVEV (reference sequence). The CDR3 length is 15 residues. V was trimmed by 3 bases and J by 5 bases, leaving 14 bases between them. CDR3 in amino acids: CASSLIGGENNEQFF. CDR3 coding DNA: TGTGCCAGCAGTTTGATTGGGGGCGAAAACAATGAGCAGTTCTTC.

DNA of the CDR3: TGTGCCAGAAGCTTTAACCGGGACAGTCGGACCGGGGAGCTGTTTTTT. This gives the protein CARSFNRDSRTGELFF. The chain recombines TRBV5-3 with TRBJ2-2; TRBD1 aligns across 7 bases. TRBV5-3 is known as an ORF, though its function is uncertain. Trimming cost V 2 bases and J 5 bases; bases outside gene matches: 9. The CDR3 length is 16 residues.

The V gene is TRBV7-8, the J gene TRBJ2-7; D may be TRBD1 (5 bases). The CDR3 is 15 residues long. Germline lookup yields CDR1 SGHVS and CDR2 FQNEAQ. Trimming left V 5 bases short and J 3 bases short, with 17 bases between. This chain's CDR3 is CASSPPLGPIYEQYF. The CDR3 coding sequence is TGTGCCAGCAGCCCACCTTTGGGGCCGATCTACGAGCAGTACTTC.

This clone was observed a handful of times. This chain joins TRBV2 and TRBJ2-5; 9 positions agree with TRBD2. With 5 bases clipped from V and 4 bases from J, the junction kept 2 bases outside the gene matches. The CDR3 totals 13 residues. CDR1 is SNHLY, CDR2 FYNNEI, per germline. CDR3 region: CASSSSGAETQYF. The CDR3 nucleotides read TGTGCCAGCAGTTCTAGCGGGGCAGAGACCCAGTACTTC.

The rearrangement uses TRBV29-1 and TRBJ2-1, with 8 bases that match TRBD1. The CDR3 length is 13 residues. CDR1 and CDR2 (germline): SQVTM, ANQGSEA. Here the CDR3 reads CRFEGPGQGEQFF. The CDR3 DNA reads as TGCAGGTTTGAAGGCCCTGGACAGGGAGAGCAGTTCTTC.

V usage is TRBV5-1 and J usage is TRBJ2-1, with TRBD2 matching 11 bases. Germline loops: CDR1 SGHRS, CDR2 YFSETQ. The CDR3 length is 15 residues. The ends lost 9 bases at V and 7 bases at J; junction bases unmatched: 12. The CDR3 region is CATSSGGTQVNEQFF. CDR3 nucleotide sequence: TGCGCCACCTCTAGCGGGGGGACGCAGGTGAATGAGCAGTTCTTC.

The chain couples TRBV29-1 to TRBJ2-5; 8 nucleotides match TRBD1. CDR3 size: 14 residues. The germline V gene encodes CDR1 SQVTM and CDR2 ANQGSEA. The V gene end was trimmed by 5 bases and the J gene end by 5 bases; junction bases not matched to a gene: 10. The CDR3 protein is CSVPLQGARETQYF. CDR3 sequence (DNA): TGCAGCGTTCCACTTCAGGGGGCAAGGGAGACCCAGTACTTC.

The gene calls are TRBV6-1 and TRBJ1-1; TRBD1 matches at 8 bases. The CDR3 is made up of 15 amino acids. Germline V lookup: CDR1 MNHNS, CDR2 SASEGT. After removal of 2 bases from V and 1 base from J, the junction contained 3 bases not matched to a gene. The CDR3 DNA is TGTGCCAGCAGTGAAACAGGGGGAACGAACACTGAAGCTTTCTTT. Amino acid sequence: CASSETGGTNTEAFF.

The J gene is TRBJ1-2, the V gene TRBV25-1; 9 bases fit TRBD1. The CDR3 runs 15 residues. Per the germline V gene, CDR1 is MGHDK and CDR2 is SYGVNS. Trimming at V came to 3 bases and at J to 4 bases, leaving 6 bases not matched to a gene. The CDR3 protein is CASSDPGQGFYGYTF. The DNA of the CDR3 is TGTGCCAGCAGTGATCCGGGACAGGGCTTCTATGGCTACACCTTC.

The chain recombines TRBV7-6 with TRBJ2-3; 9 nucleotides agree with TRBD2. This CDR3 has 15 residues. The germline gives CDR1 SGHVS, CDR2 FNYEAQ. J gave up 0 bases and V 5 bases, and 3 bases lay outside the gene matches. Written as DNA, the CDR3 is TGTGCCAGCAGCCCCAGCGGGAGGAGCACAGATACGCAGTATTTT. This encodes CASSPSGRSTDTQYF.

The rearrangement joins TRBV4-1 to TRBJ2-7; tentatively, D is TRBD1 (7 bases). The CDR3 runs 15 residues. V was shortened by 4 bases and J by 1 base, with 14 bases between the two germline ends. The germline CDR1 and CDR2 sequences are MGHRA and YSYEKL. The CDR3 protein is CASSPQGTRSYEQYF. CDR3 nucleotides: TGCGCCAGCAGCCCACAGGGGACTCGGTCCTACGAGCAGTACTTC.

The genes are TRBV28 and TRBJ2-3; D perhaps matches TRBD2 (6 bases). The CDR3 extends over 15 amino acids. Trimming left V 6 bases short and J 2 bases short, with 15 bases between. The germline V gene encodes CDR1 MDHEN and CDR2 SYDVKM. The CDR3 DNA is TGTGCCAGCAGGACACCGGGACTTCTCACAGATACGCAGTATTTT. It is translated as CASRTPGLLTDTQYF.

The chain employs TRBV7-9 and TRBJ2-1; 12 nucleotides match TRBD2. Germline lookup yields CDR1 SEHNR and CDR2 FQNEAQ (reference sequence). The V gene end was trimmed by 1 base and the J gene end by 8 bases; junction bases not matched to a gene: 12. The CDR3 contains 18 residues. This CDR3 reads CASSLVSGSSGGAYEQFF. As DNA, the CDR3 is TGTGCCAGCAGCTTAGTTTCGGGGTCTAGCGGGGGGGCCTATGAGCAGTTCTTC.